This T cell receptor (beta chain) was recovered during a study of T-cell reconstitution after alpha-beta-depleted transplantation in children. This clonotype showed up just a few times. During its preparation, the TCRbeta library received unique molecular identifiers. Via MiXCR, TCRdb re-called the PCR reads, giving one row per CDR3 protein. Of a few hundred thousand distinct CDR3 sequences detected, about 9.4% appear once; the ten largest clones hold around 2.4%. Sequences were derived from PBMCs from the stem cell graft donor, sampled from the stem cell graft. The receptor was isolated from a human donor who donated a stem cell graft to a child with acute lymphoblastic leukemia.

For the CDR3, the DNA is TGTGCCAGCAGCTTAGGCCCGAGGACCGACTATGGCTACACCTTC. Translating gives CASSLGPRTDYGYTF. The chain employs TRBV7-6 and TRBJ1-2; D is undetermined. The length of the CDR3 is 15 residues. Per the germline V gene, CDR1 is SGHVS and CDR2 is FNYEAQ. V was trimmed by 1 base and J by 3 bases, leaving 12 bases between them.